These 29 T cell receptor beta chains came from one sample sequenced in a study of CD8 T cells in Susac syndrome. RNA amounts of about 0.5 to 1 ug underwent reverse transcription with random hexamers. TCRdb reprocessed the immunoSEQ multiplex PCR reads with MiXCR, giving one entry per CDR3 protein. This sample carries 95,000 to 150,000 distinct CDR3 sequences, 93% of them seen once, and the ten largest clones take roughly 0.32%. Material: CD8+ T cells from PBMCs. The source is a human donor with multiple sclerosis.

The sample holds a few counts of this clonotype. V gene TRBV11-1 combines with J gene TRBJ2-7; D is perhaps TRBD1 (6 bases). The CDR3 length is 15 residues. The ends were cut back, 3 bases at V and 1 base at J, with 13 bases in the middle. The germline V gene encodes CDR1 SGHAT and CDR2 FQDESV (reference sequence). The CDR3 DNA reads TGTGCCAGCAGCTTCCTGGGGGCTGATTCCTACGAGCAGTACGTC. Encoded protein: CASSFLGADSYEQYV.

This clonotype has a handful of counts. The chain couples TRBV7-8 to TRBJ1-2, with D hard to call. This CDR3 is 14 amino acids long. Germline assignment: CDR1 SGHVS and CDR2 FQNEAQ. V lost 2 bases, J lost 8 bases, and 15 bases lay in between. The CDR3 bases are TGTGCCAGCAGCTTAATCAGAGGGCCAGAAGGCTACACCTTC. It is translated as CASSLIRGPEGYTF.

The genes are TRBV11-2 and TRBJ2-1; 13 bases align to TRBD2. The V segment lost 5 bases and the J segment 4 bases; nucleotides outside the gene matches: 8. In germline, CDR1 is SGHAT, CDR2 FQNNGV. The CDR3 loop spans 17 amino acids. DNA of the CDR3: TGTGCCAGCAGCGGGGGGGGGACTAGCGGGGATTACAATGAGCAGTTCTTC. It is translated as CASSGGGTSGDYNEQFF.

The chain uses TRBV9 and TRBJ1-2, with 7 positions matching TRBD1. Unmatched junction bases numbered 11, after V lost 3 bases and J lost 0 bases. The CDR3 runs 17 residues. Germline CDR1 reads SGDLS; CDR2 reads YYNGEE. This chain's CDR3 is CASSAQDRATPNYGYTF. The DNA of the CDR3 is TGTGCCAGCAGCGCACAAGACAGGGCAACTCCTAACTATGGCTACACCTTC.

This clonotype was detected only a few times. This chain connects TRBV7-6 to TRBJ2-7; D may be TRBD1 (5 bases). Trimming shortened V by 5 bases and J by 4 bases, and 15 bases separated the two germline ends. The CDR3 extends over 14 amino acids. Germline CDR1 is SGHVS and CDR2 is FNYEAQ. The CDR3 DNA sequence: TGTGCCAGCAGCCTTAGGGGCACCGCTTACGAGCAGTACTTC. Protein sequence: CASSLRGTAYEQYF.

The chain employs TRBV12-3 or TRBV12-4 and TRBJ1-2; 8 bases are a match to TRBD1. This CDR3 contains 15 residues. With V trimmed by 5 bases and J by 2 bases, 7 bases remained unmatched. CDR3 DNA: TGTGCCAGCAGTCCTCGGACAGGGCCCAACTATGGCTACACCTTC. Translation: CASSPRTGPNYGYTF.

As regards this clonotype: The junction does not match germline at one end; this may be a read error. The chain carries TRBV7-9 and TRBJ2-5, with D possibly matching TRBD1 (5 bases). Germline CDR1 is SEHNR and CDR2 is FQNEAQ (reference sequence). The CDR3 extends over 13 amino acids. The CDR3 here is CASSLGATETQYF. The CDR3 bases are TGTGCCAGCAGTTTAGGGGCCACCGAGACCCAGTACTTC.

V and J are TRBV7-8 and TRBJ2-3; 8 bases line up with TRBD2. The CDR3 spans 17 residues. CDR1 SGHVS and CDR2 FQNEAQ come from the germline V gene. The trim removed 5 bases at V and 2 bases at J, leaving 12 bases unmatched. The CDR3 DNA is TGTGCCAGCAGCCTCCCGACGGCGCGGGGGGCCACAGATACGCAGTATTTT. Its protein is CASSLPTARGATDTQYF.

DNA of the CDR3: TGTGCCAGCAGCTTAAAGCGTGGCACTGAAGCTTTCTTT. Protein sequence: CASSLKRGTEAFF. This chain connects TRBV7-9 to TRBJ1-1; D is undetermined. The V and J ends lost 2 bases and 4 bases respectively, with 8 bases between them. Germline CDR1 SEHNR, CDR2 FQNEAQ (reference sequence). The CDR3 sequence is 13 residues long.

This CDR3 is CASSLNGNYAETQYF. The DNA for the CDR3 is TGCGCCAGCAGCTTGAACGGCAACTACGCAGAGACCCAGTACTTC. The chain employs TRBV5-1 and TRBJ2-5, with D uncertain. V dropped 1 base and J dropped 4 bases, with 14 bases sitting between them. Germline assignment: CDR1 SGHRS and CDR2 YFSETQ. This CDR3 is built from 15 residues.

This sequence joins TRBV19 and TRBJ2-2; 7 bases agree with TRBD2. The CDR3 consists of 15 residues. The J segment lost 1 base and the V segment lost 5 bases, leaving 4 bases of the junction unmatched. Germline CDR1 LNHDA, CDR2 SQIVND (reference sequence). Written as DNA, the CDR3 is TGTGCCAGTAGTTCCCTAGCGGAGAACACCGGGGAGCTGTTTTTT. Translated, it gives CASSSLAENTGELFF.

The V gene is TRBV10-1, the J gene TRBJ1-1; D remains ambiguous. This CDR3 comprises 16 residues. Looked up from germline, CDR1 is WNHNN and CDR2 is SYGVQD (reference sequence). Trimming took off 2 bases at V and 2 bases at J, with 15 bases between the two ends. The CDR3 region is CASSEQCHQRNTEAFF. The DNA of the CDR3 is TGCGCCAGCAGTGAGCAGTGCCATCAACGAAACACTGAAGCTTTCTTT.

Worth noting for this clonotype: A read error may produce the germline difference seen at one junction end. V is TRBV23-1 and J is TRBJ1-1; D unresolved. TRBV23-1 is known as an ORF, though its function is uncertain. The length of the CDR3 is 13 residues. The CDR3 region has the DNA TGCGCCAGCAGTCAAGAGCTGAAGACTGAAGCTTTCTTT. It specifies CASSQELKTEAFF.

The V call is TRBV15, the J call TRBJ1-5; no reliable D call. Germline V gene data show CDR1 as LNHNV and CDR2 as YYDKDF (reference sequence). The CDR3 covers 13 residues. V lost 5 bases to trimming and J lost 5 bases, with 10 bases between them. The CDR3 DNA reads TGTGCCACCAGCCGAGGCGGGTATCAGCCCCAGCATTTT. Translating gives CATSRGGYQPQHF. The entire variable domain, with the rest obtained from reference TRBV15 and TRBJ1-5, is as follows: DAMVIQNPRYQVTQFGKPVTLSCSQTLNHNVMYWYQQKSSQAPKLLFHYYDKDFNNEADTPDNFQSRRPNTSFCFLDIRSPGLGDTAMYLCATSRGGYQPQHFGDGTRLSIL.

This clonotype occurred a few times. The chain uses TRBV7-3 and TRBJ2-5; 9 nucleotides agree with TRBD1. The germline V gene has CDR1 SGHTA and CDR2 FQGTGA. The CDR3 has 17 amino acids. V shed 2 bases and J 5 bases; nucleotides not matched to a gene: 12. CDR3 residues: CASSLQDRGFSRETQYF. The CDR3 region has the DNA TGTGCCAGCAGCTTACAAGACAGGGGGTTCTCTCGGGAGACCCAGTACTTC.

The rearrangement uses TRBV9 and TRBJ2-3, with a weak D call TRBD2 (5 bases). Germline CDR1 reads SGDLS; CDR2 reads YYNGEE. The CDR3 extends over 12 amino acids. V lost 4 bases and J 12 bases, leaving 15 bases between the germline ends. The chain's CDR3 is CASSPRGRLQYF. The CDR3 DNA reads TGTGCCAGCAGCCCACGGGGAAGGCTCCAGTATTTT.

The CDR3: CSARDGSYGYTF. In DNA form, the CDR3 reads TGCAGTGCGCGTGACGGGTCATATGGCTACACCTTC. The chain joins TRBV20-1 to TRBJ1-2; D unclear. V lost 6 bases to trimming and J lost 5 bases, with 13 bases between them. This CDR3 has 12 residues. Germline V lookup: CDR1 DFQATT, CDR2 SNEGSKA (reference sequence).

This chain uses TRBV15 with TRBJ2-3, with 8 bases identical to TRBD2. Trimming at V came to 3 bases and at J to 11 bases, leaving 7 bases not matched to a gene. Germline V gene data show CDR1 as LNHNV and CDR2 as YYDKDF (reference sequence). The CDR3 has 13 amino acids. Written as DNA, the CDR3 is TGTGCCACCAGCAGCGTGGGACTAGACGAGCAGTATTTT. Encoded protein: CATSSVGLDEQYF.

The chain links TRBV20-1 to TRBJ2-7; D unclear. CDR1 is DFQATT and CDR2 is SNEGSKA in the germline V gene (reference sequence). Deletions cut 3 bases from V and 2 bases from J, with 26 bases between. The CDR3 totals 18 residues. The chain's CDR3 is CSASPVVPPRTRPYEQYF. As DNA, the CDR3 is TGCAGTGCTAGCCCAGTAGTCCCACCAAGGACGAGGCCCTACGAGCAGTACTTC.

The V and J genes are TRBV12-5 and TRBJ1-5; D is undetermined. V was cut by 5 bases and J by 0 bases, with 8 bases left in between. This CDR3 region has 14 residues. CDR1 LGHNT and CDR2 FRNRAP come from the germline V gene. Here the CDR3 DNA reads TGTGCTAGTGGTGATTATTATAGCAATCAGCCCCAGCATTTT. Translated: CASGDYYSNQPQHF.

This chain links TRBV25-1 with TRBJ1-2, with a possible D match to TRBD1 (5 bases). Per germline, CDR1 MGHDK and CDR2 SYGVNS. V gave up 9 bases and J gave up 2 bases, with 19 bases separating them. The CDR3 runs to 15 residues. CDR3 nucleotides: TGTGCCAGTTCTGGACTCGGACATCTCAACTATGGCTACACCTTC. Amino acids: CASSGLGHLNYGYTF.

The rearrangement links TRBV4-1 to TRBJ2-1; TRBD2 aligns across 7 bases. The germline gives CDR1 MGHRA, CDR2 YSYEKL. CDR3 length equals 16 residues. With V trimmed by 0 bases and J by 0 bases, 2 bases remained unmatched. CDR3 in DNA: TGCGCCAGCAGCCAAGAGTGGGGGGGCTCCTACAATGAGCAGTTCTTC. Translated, it gives CASSQEWGGSYNEQFF.

The chain recombines TRBV5-1 with TRBJ2-1, with 8 bases aligning to TRBD2. The CDR3 extends over 15 amino acids. From germline, CDR1 is SGHRS and CDR2 YFSETQ. Germline trimming cut 0 bases from V and 13 bases from J; bases unmatched to any gene: 12. The CDR3 DNA follows: TGCGCCAGCAGCTTGGTGCGGGAGGCTCCCTCCCAACAGTTCTTC. It is translated as CASSLVREAPSQQFF. The complete variable domain, with remaining parts taken from reference TRBV5-1 and TRBJ2-1, reads KAGVTQTPRYLIKTRGQQVTLSCSPISGHRSVSWYQQTPGQGLQFLFEYFSETQRNKGNFPGRFSGRQFSNSRSEMNVSTLELGDSALYLCASSLVREAPSQQFFGPGTRLTVL.

This clonotype has a single count. The chain has TRBV29-1 and TRBJ2-5; D tentatively reads TRBD1 or TRBD2 (5 bases each). CDR1 is SQVTM, CDR2 ANQGSEA, per germline. The CDR3 totals 15 residues. Between the trimmed V and J ends, which lost 4 bases and 2 bases, there was a span of 17 bases. For the CDR3, the DNA is TGCAGCGTTGGGCCCCTGGGGACGGAACAAGAGACCCAGTACTTC. Translation: CSVGPLGTEQETQYF.

The gene calls are TRBV24-1 and TRBJ1-1; D gene unclear. Germline assignment: CDR1 KGHDR and CDR2 SFDVKD. The CDR3 is made up of 10 amino acids. Trimming took off 5 bases at V and 11 bases at J, with 8 bases between the two ends. The CDR3 nucleotides are TGTGCCACCAGTGTTCCCATCGCTTTCTTT. This sequence encodes CATSVPIAFF.

This chain connects TRBV20-1 to TRBJ1-2, with 8 positions matching TRBD1. Germline trimming cut 0 bases from V and 8 bases from J; bases unmatched to any gene: 11. The CDR3 runs to 15 residues. Germline-derived CDR1 and CDR2 are DFQATT and SNEGSKA (reference sequence). The CDR3 DNA is TGCAGTGCTAGAGAGGGTGGGCCAGGGGGCGGGGGCTACACCTTC. It translates to CSAREGGPGGGGYTF.

This clonotype was seen once. CDR3 sequence reads: CASSRIRQGGFSGANVLTF. DNA of the CDR3: TGTGCCAGCAGCCGCATCCGACAGGGGGGGTTTTCTGGGGCCAACGTCCTGACTTTC. V usage is TRBV12-3 or TRBV12-4 and J usage is TRBJ2-6; 9 positions match TRBD1. V shed 6 bases, J shed 1 base, and the junction held 13 bases outside the gene matches. This CDR3 has 19 residues.

J is TRBJ2-1 and V is TRBV9; 9 bases agree with TRBD1. CDR3 length equals 14 residues. Germline loops: CDR1 SGDLS, CDR2 YYNGEE. V dropped 6 bases and J dropped 6; count of bases not matched to a gene: 7. CDR3 nucleotides: TGTGCCAGCACTCGGGACAGGGTAAGCAATGAGCAGTTCTTC. Its protein product is CASTRDRVSNEQFF.

This clonotype was seen once. The chain uses TRBV7-8 and TRBJ2-7; 11 nucleotides match TRBD2. Germline V gives CDR1 SGHVS, CDR2 FQNEAQ. With V trimmed by 5 bases and J by 0 bases, 9 bases remained unmatched. The CDR3 length is 17 residues. The chain's CDR3 is CASSIQLAGALSYEQYF. Here the CDR3 DNA reads TGTGCCAGCAGCATACAACTAGCGGGGGCACTCTCCTACGAGCAGTACTTC.